This T cell receptor (beta chain) was obtained from a study of technical replicates of blood from several donors. Here immunoSEQ multiplex PCR was the method, and the copy in TCRdb shows in-frame clones only, minus some. Of tens of thousands of clones listed, about 96% are singletons. After removal of 4 bases from V and 2 bases from J, the junction contained 5 bases not matched to a gene. The length of the CDR3 is 14 residues. The germline gives CDR1 SGHRS, CDR2 YFSETQ. Sequencing was performed on T cells isolated from PBMCs. The chain employs TRBV5-1 and TRBJ1-2, with TRBD1 matching 7 bases. The receptor was derived from a human donor in good health. CDR3 sequence: CASSQTGSNYGYTF. CDR3 nucleotides: TGCGCCAGCAGCCAGACAGGGTCCAACTATGGCTACACCTTC. Supplemented by reference TRBV5-1 and TRBJ1-2, the full variable domain reads KAGVTQTPRYLIKTRGQQVTLSCSPISGHRSVSWYQQTPGQGLQFLFEYFSETQRNKGNFPGRFSGRQFSNSRSEMNVSTLELGDSALYLCASSQTGSNYGYTFGSGTRLTVV.